This T cell receptor beta chain is drawn from a study of blood T cell repertoires in COVID-19. Study context: Some COVID-19 samples were acute and others convalescent; all came from the United States, Italy and Spain.

The CDR3 sequence is 14 residues long. The V gene end was trimmed by 2 bases and the J gene end by 6 bases; junction bases not matched to a gene: 4. The germline V gene has CDR1 LNHDA and CDR2 SQIVND (reference sequence). Per the original methods: Amplifying reference gene primers gave estimates of nucleated cell counts. Sequencing used immunoSEQ multiplex PCR; TCRdb keeps in-frame clones, though not all of them. Clonal size and the V and J genes are those of that table, whereas D and trimming came from the DNA. The repertoire includes approximately 210,000 clones, under 90% of them detected once, and 3.6% sits in the top ten.

The J gene is TRBJ1-5, the V gene TRBV19; 7 bases are a match to TRBD1. Sample: peripheral blood. The source is a woman older than 75 with acute or convalescent COVID-19. CDR3 region: CASSILQGGQPQHF. The CDR3 DNA reads TGTGCCAGTAGTATATTGCAGGGGGGTCAGCCCCAGCATTTT.